The clone carrying this T cell receptor beta chain was seen a few times. Its antigen is undetermined. This sample was taken from a study of T cells after yellow fever vaccination. Study details: For low cell numbers, libraries were made with SMART-Seq v4 Ultra Low Input.

TCR cDNA, made by 5'RACE template switching, carried an added universal primer site and UMIs. TCRdb re-derived calls from the 5' RACE reads in MiXCR, one entry per CDR3 protein. Of 160,000 or so distinct CDR3 sequences listed, around 7.2% are singletons. General observations from the study: Most primary-vaccination clones recurred post-booster (roughly 96% CD4, roughly 90% CD8).

V shed 6 bases, J shed 1 base, and the junction held 1 base outside the gene matches. This CDR3 comprises 13 residues. The germline gives CDR1 KGHSH, CDR2 LQKENI. Sequencing was performed on CD4+ T cells sorted from PBMCs, taken 4 to 5 days after the first yellow fever vaccination. This chain joins TRBV18 and TRBJ1-1; 8 bases match TRBD1. The sequence came from a man aged 18 to 29 who received the YFV17D yellow fever vaccine. CDR3 bases: TGTGCCAGCTCGACAGGGGAGAACACTGAAGCTTTCTTT. Translated, it gives CASSTGENTEAFF.